Sequencing of this T cell receptor beta chain was carried out in a study of T-cell reconstitution after alpha-beta-depleted transplantation in children. The CDR3 consists of 18 residues. V was shortened by 0 bases and J by 1 base, with 16 bases between the two germline ends. Germline V gene data show CDR1 as LNHNV and CDR2 as YYDKDF (reference sequence). Unique molecular identifiers were built into the TCRbeta library. TCRdb fed the PCR reads into MiXCR, producing one record per CDR3 protein. The table records around 500,000 distinct CDR3 sequences, 12% of them present only once. The chain employs TRBV15 and TRBJ1-5; D is unclear. The TCR comes from a human donor who donated a stem cell graft to a child with combined immunodeficiency. The sequenced sample was PBMCs from the stem cell graft donor, obtained from the stem cell graft. The CDR3 nucleotides read TGTGCCACCAGCAGAGATTTGATTTGGGGATCCAGCAATCAGCCCCAGCATTTT. Translating it yields CATSRDLIWGSSNQPQHF. Variable domain in full (rest from reference TRBV15 and TRBJ1-5): DAMVIQNPRYQVTQFGKPVTLSCSQTLNHNVMYWYQQKSSQAPKLLFHYYDKDFNNEADTPDNFQSRRPNTSFCFLDIRSPGLGDTAMYLCATSRDLIWGSSNQPQHFGDGTRLSIL.